The T cell receptor (beta chain) under discussion was sequenced for a study of cytomegalovirus exposure and HLA in healthy donors. This CDR3 is built from 16 residues. The V gene's germline CDR1 is SGHAT and CDR2 FQNNGV. V gave up 0 bases and J gave up 4 bases, with 13 bases separating them. This clone came up many times. The table came from immunoSEQ multiplex PCR; TCRdb's copy has only in-frame clones and leaves some out. The sample gives 150,000 to 200,000 clones, roughly 91% of which show up once; 10% is in the top ten. The origin of this receptor is a woman aged 18-29 years in good health and CMV-seropositive. The chain combines TRBV11-2 with TRBJ2-1; the D gene is possibly TRBD1 (6 bases). The specimen sequenced was PBMCs. The CDR3 here is CASSLEAGVIYNEQFF. The CDR3 coding sequence is TGTGCCAGCAGCTTAGAGGCAGGGGTTATATACAATGAGCAGTTCTTC. Supplemented by reference TRBV11-2 and TRBJ2-1, the full variable domain reads EAGVAQSPRYKIIEKRQSVAFWCNPISGHATLYWYQQILGQGPKLLIQFQNNGVVDDSQLPKDRFSAERLKGVDSTLKIQPAKLEDSAVYLCASSLEAGVIYNEQFFGPGTRLTVL.